This T cell receptor (beta chain) came from a study of blood T cell repertoires in COVID-19. Study-wide context: Italy, Spain and the United States were the sources of the convalescent and acute COVID-19 samples. PBMCs, B-cell-depleted T cells, or T cells were the source of the cDNA or gDNA that made up the material.

Libraries were prepared by immunoSEQ multiplex PCR; TCRdb keeps only in-frame clonotypes and omits some of them. The table has roughly 100,000 clones, 82% seen once. CDR3 length equals 12 residues. Germline V gives CDR1 GTSNPN, CDR2 SVGIG (reference sequence). Remarks on this clone: The junction departs from the called germline gene at one end, perhaps through a read error.

The chain links TRBV30 to TRBJ1-1; D is possibly TRBD1 (6 bases). What was sequenced was peripheral blood. The clonotype comes from a man older than 75 with acute or convalescent COVID-19. CDR3 protein: CAWADRVASQSF. The CDR3 nucleotides are TGTGCCTGGGCGGACAGAGTCGCAAGTCAGTCGTTC.